This TCR beta chain was documented in a study of blood T cell repertoires in COVID-19. Turning to the study itself: The samples span acute and convalescent COVID-19 from the United States, Italy and Spain. T cells, B-cell-depleted T cells, or PBMCs supplied cDNA or gDNA.

In the original workflow: Estimation of nucleated cell counts was performed using reference gene primer amplification. TCRdb keeps only in-frame clones here, not all; method: immunoSEQ multiplex PCR. That table furnishes V, J and clone size, whereas the DNA furnished D and trimming. The sample has around 75,000 clones, approximately 90% seen once. The CDR3 has 14 residues. J gave up 5 bases and V 4 bases, and 4 bases lay outside the gene matches. CDR1 and CDR2 (germline): SGHTA, FQGNSA. The chain carries TRBV7-2 and TRBJ1-4, with 7 positions matching TRBD1. The sample taken for sequencing was peripheral blood. The TCR sequence derives from a man between 70 and 80 years old with active COVID-19. DNA for the CDR3: TGTGCCAGCAGCTCCGGGACAGCCAATGAAAAACTGTTTTTT. It is translated as CASSSGTANEKLFF.